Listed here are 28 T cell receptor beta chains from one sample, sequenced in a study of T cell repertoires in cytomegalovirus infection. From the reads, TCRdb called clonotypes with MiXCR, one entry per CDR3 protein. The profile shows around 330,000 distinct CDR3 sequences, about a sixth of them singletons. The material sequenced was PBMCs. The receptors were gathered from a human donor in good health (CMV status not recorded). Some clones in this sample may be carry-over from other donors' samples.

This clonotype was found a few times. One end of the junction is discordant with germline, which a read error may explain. CDR3 loop: CASSQREVDLASF. The DNA for the CDR3 is TGCGCCAGCAGCCAACGAGAGGTGGATCTCGCAAGCTTC. The chain uses TRBV4-3 and TRBJ2-7, with D hard to call. The CDR3 loop spans 13 amino acids. Germline V gene lookup returns CDR1 LGHNA and CDR2 YSLEER.

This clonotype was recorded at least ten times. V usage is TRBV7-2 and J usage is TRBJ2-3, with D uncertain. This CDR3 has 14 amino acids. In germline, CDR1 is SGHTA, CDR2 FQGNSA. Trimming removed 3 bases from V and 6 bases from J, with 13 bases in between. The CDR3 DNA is TGTGCCAGCAGCTTCCTAAAGGGTCCCGATACGCAGTATTTT. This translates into CASSFLKGPDTQYF.

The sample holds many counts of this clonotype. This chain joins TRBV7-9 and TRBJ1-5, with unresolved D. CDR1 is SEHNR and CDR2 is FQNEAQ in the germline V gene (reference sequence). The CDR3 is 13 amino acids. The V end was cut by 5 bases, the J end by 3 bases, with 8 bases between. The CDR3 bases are TGTGCCAGCAGCAGGACGGTCAATCAGCCCCAGCATTTT. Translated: CASSRTVNQPQHF.

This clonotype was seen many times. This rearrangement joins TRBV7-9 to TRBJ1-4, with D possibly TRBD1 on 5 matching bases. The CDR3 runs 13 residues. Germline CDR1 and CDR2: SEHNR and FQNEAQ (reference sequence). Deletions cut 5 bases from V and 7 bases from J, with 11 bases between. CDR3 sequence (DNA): TGTGCCAGCAGCCCCAGGGAAACTGAAAAACTGTTTTTT. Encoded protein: CASSPRETEKLFF.

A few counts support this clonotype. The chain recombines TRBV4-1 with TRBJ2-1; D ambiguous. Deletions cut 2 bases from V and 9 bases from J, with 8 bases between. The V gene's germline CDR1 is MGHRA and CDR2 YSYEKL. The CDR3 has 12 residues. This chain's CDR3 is CASSQMGFEQFF. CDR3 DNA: TGCGCCAGCAGCCAAATGGGCTTTGAGCAGTTCTTC.

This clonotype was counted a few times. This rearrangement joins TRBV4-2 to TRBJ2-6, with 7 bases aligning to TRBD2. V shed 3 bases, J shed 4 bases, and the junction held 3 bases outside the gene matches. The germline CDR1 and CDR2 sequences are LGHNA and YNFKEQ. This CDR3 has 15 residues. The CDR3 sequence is CASSHTSDGANVLTF. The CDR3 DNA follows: TGTGCCAGCAGCCATACTAGCGACGGGGCCAACGTCCTGACTTTC.

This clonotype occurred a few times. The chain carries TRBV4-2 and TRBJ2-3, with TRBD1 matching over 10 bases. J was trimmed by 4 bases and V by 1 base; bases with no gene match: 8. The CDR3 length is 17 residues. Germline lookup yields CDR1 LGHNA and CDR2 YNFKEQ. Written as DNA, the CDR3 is TGTGCCAGCAGCCAAGCCTATCGGACAGGGGGTGCAGATACGCAGTATTTT. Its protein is CASSQAYRTGGADTQYF.

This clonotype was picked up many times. The CDR3 nucleotides are TGTGCCAGCAGTCCCCCTGGGAGCTTGAGGCAGTTCTTC. Translated: CASSPPGSLRQFF. The rearrangement links TRBV27 to TRBJ2-1; TRBD2 might be the D (5 bases). The CDR3 is 13 residues long. Germline loops: CDR1 MNHEY, CDR2 SMNVEV (reference sequence). The ends were cut back, 5 bases at V and 12 bases at J, with 17 bases in the middle.

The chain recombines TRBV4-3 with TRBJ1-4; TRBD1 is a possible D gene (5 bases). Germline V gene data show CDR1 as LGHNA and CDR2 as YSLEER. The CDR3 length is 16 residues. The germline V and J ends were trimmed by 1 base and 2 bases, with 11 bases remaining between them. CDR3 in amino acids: CASSQGPRGTNEKLFF. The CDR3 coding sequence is TGCGCCAGCAGCCAAGGCCCCCGGGGGACTAATGAAAAACTGTTTTTT.

CDR3 in amino acids: CAIGLAGGDEQFF. In nucleotides, the CDR3 is TGTGCCATTGGACTAGCGGGGGGCGATGAGCAGTTCTTC. The rearrangement uses TRBV10-3 and TRBJ2-1; 14 bases map to TRBD2. From germline, CDR1 is ENHRY and CDR2 SYGVKD. Trimming cost V 9 bases and J 8 bases; bases outside gene matches: 3. The CDR3 length is 13 residues.

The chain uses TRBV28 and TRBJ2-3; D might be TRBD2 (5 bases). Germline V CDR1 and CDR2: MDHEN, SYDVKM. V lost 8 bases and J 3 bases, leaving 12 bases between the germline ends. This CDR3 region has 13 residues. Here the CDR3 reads CASWSTTTDTQYF. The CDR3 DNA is TGTGCCAGCTGGTCGACTACTACAGATACGCAGTATTTT.

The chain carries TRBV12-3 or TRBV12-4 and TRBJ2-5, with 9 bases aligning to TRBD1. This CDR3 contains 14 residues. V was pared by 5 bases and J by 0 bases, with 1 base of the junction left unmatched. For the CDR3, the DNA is TGTGCCAGCAGTCGGACAGGGGACCAAGAGACCCAGTACTTC. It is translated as CASSRTGDQETQYF.

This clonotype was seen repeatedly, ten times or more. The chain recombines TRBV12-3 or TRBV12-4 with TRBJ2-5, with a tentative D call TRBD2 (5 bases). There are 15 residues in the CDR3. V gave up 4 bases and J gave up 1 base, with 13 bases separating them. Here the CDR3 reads CASSSSREPQETQYF. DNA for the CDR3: TGTGCCAGCAGTTCGAGCCGGGAACCCCAAGAGACCCAGTACTTC.

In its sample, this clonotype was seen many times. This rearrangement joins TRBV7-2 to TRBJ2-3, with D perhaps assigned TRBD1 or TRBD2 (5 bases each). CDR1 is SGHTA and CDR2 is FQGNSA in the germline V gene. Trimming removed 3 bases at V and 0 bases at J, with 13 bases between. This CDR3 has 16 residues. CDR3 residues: CASSFGWDPSTDTQYF. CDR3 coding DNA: TGTGCCAGCAGCTTTGGGTGGGACCCTAGCACAGATACGCAGTATTTT.

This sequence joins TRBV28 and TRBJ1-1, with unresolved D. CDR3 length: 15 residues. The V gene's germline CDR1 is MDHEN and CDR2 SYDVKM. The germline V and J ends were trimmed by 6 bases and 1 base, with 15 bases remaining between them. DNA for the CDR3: TGTGCCAGCAGCCTATCCCCATCCCAGAACACTGAAGCTTTCTTT. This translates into CASSLSPSQNTEAFF.

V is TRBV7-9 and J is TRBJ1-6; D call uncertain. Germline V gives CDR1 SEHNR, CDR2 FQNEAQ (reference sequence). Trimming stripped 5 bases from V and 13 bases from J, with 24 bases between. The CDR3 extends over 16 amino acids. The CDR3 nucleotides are TGTGCCAGCAGCCTCGATGGCCGTGCAGGCCTGGGGCCCCTCCACTTT. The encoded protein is CASSLDGRAGLGPLHF.

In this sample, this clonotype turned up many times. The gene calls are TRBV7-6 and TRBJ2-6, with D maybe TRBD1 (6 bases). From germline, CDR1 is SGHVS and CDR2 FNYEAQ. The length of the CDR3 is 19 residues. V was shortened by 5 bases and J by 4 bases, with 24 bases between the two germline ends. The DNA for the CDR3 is TGTGCCAGCAGCCCCCGGACAGTCTTTCAGTCCCCGGGGGCCAACGTCCTGACTTTC. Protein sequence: CASSPRTVFQSPGANVLTF.

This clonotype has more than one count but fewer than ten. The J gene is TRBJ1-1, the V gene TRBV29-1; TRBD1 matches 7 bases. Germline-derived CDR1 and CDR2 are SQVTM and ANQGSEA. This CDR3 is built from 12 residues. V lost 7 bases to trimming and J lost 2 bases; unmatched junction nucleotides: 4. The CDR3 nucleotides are TGCAGCGGGGGACAGTTAAACACTGAAGCTTTCTTT. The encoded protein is CSGGQLNTEAFF.

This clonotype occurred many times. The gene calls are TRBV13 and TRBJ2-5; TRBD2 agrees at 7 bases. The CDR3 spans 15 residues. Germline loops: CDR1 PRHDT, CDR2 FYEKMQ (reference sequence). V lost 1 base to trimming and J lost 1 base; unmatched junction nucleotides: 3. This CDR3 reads CASSLAGGTQETQYF. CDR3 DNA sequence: TGTGCCAGCAGCTTAGCGGGGGGTACCCAAGAGACCCAGTACTTC. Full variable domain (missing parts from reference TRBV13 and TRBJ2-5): AAGVIQSPRHLIKEKRETATLKCYPIPRHDTVYWYQQGPGQDPQFLISFYEKMQSDKGSIPDRFSAQQFSDYHSELNMSSLELGDSALYFCASSLAGGTQETQYFGPGTRLLVL.

The CDR3 loop is CASSYSGRGAGELFF. The CDR3 DNA reads as TGTGCCAGCAGTTACTCGGGCAGGGGGGCCGGGGAGCTGTTTTTT. The rearrangement links TRBV6-5 to TRBJ2-2, with D maybe TRBD1 (7 bases). The germline CDR1 and CDR2 sequences are MNHEY and SVGAGI. Deletions cut 0 bases from V and 6 bases from J, with 11 bases between. The CDR3 length is 15 residues.

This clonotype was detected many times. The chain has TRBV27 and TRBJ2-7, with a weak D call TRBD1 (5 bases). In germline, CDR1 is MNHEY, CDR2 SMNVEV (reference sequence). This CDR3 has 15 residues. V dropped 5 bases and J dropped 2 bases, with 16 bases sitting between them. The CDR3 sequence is CASSPRQGPTYEQYF. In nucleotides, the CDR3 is TGTGCCAGCAGTCCCCGTCAGGGTCCCACCTACGAGCAGTACTTC.

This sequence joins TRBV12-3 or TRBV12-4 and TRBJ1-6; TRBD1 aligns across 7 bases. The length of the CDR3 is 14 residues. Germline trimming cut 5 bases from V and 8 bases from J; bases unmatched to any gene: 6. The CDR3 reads CASSHGGQYSPLHF. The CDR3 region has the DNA TGTGCCAGCAGTCATGGGGGACAGTATTCACCCCTCCACTTT.

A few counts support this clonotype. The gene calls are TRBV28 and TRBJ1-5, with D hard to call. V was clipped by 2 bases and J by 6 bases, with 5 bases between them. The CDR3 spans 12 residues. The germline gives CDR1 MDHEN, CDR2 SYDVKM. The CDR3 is CASSLGLQPQHF. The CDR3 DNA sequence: TGTGCCAGCAGTTTAGGTCTTCAGCCCCAGCATTTT.

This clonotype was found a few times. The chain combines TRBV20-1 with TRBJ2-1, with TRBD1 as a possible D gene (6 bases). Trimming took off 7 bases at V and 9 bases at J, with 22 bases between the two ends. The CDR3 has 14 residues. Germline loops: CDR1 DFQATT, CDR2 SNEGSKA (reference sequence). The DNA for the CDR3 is TGCAGTGTCGAGGGGAGTGGGCCCAGGGGTGAGCAGTTCTTC. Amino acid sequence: CSVEGSGPRGEQFF.

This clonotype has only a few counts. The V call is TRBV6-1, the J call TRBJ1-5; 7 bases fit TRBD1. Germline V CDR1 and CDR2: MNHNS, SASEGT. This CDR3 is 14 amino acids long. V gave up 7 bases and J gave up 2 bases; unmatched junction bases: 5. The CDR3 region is CASKQGTGNQPQHF. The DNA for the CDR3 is TGTGCCAGCAAACAGGGGACGGGCAATCAGCCCCAGCATTTT.

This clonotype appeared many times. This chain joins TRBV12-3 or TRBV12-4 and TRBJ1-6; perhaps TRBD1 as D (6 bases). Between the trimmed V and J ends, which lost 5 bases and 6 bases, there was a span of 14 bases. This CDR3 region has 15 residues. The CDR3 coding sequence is TGTGCCAGCAGTCAACAGGGACACCTTAATTCACCCCTCCACTTT. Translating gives CASSQQGHLNSPLHF.

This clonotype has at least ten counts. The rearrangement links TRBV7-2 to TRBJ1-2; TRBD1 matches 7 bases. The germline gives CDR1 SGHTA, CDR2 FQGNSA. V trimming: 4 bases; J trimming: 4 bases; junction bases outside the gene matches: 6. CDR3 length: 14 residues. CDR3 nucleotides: TGTGCCAGCAGCTACGAGACAGGGCCCTATGGCTACACCTTC. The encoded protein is CASSYETGPYGYTF.

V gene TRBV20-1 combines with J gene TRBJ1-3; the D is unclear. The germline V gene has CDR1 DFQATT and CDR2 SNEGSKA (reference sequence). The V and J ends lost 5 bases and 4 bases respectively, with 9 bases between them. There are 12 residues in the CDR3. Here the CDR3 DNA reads TGCAGTGCTGGGGAATACGGAAACACCATATATTTT. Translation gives CSAGEYGNTIYF.